This T cell receptor beta chain came from a study of shared T cell receptors in the human thymus. This clone was observed once. Some clones are missing from TCRdb's copy, which holds only in-frame ones; the method was immunoSEQ multiplex PCR. The table has hundreds of thousands of clones, just under 95% seen once; the top ten hold approximately 0.018%. This receptor was identified in a human donor. The sequenced sample consisted of thymocytes.

The CDR3 DNA is TGTGCCAGCAGTTGCCACGGGTGGGGCAGCGGCTACACCTTC. Translating gives CASSCHGWGSGYTF. The V and J genes are TRBV6-4 and TRBJ1-2; D is possibly TRBD1 (5 bases). Germline CDR1 and CDR2: MRHNA and SNTAGT. Trimming removed 5 bases from V and 8 bases from J, with 18 bases in between. This CDR3 has 14 residues.